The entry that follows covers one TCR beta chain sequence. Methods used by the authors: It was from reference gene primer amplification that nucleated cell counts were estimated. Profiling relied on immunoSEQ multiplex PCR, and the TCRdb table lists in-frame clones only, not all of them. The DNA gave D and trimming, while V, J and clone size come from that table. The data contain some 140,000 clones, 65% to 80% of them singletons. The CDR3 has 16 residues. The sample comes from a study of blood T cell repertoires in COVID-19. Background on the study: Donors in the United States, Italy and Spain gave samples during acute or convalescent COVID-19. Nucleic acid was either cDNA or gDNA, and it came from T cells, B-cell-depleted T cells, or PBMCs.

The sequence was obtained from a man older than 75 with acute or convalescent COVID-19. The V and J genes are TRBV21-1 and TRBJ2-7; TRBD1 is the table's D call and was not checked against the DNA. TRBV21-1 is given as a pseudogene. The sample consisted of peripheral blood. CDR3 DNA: TGTGCCAGCAGCACCCGACCACAGGGGCAGTCCGACGAGCAGTACTTC. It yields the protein CASSTRPQGQSDEQYF.